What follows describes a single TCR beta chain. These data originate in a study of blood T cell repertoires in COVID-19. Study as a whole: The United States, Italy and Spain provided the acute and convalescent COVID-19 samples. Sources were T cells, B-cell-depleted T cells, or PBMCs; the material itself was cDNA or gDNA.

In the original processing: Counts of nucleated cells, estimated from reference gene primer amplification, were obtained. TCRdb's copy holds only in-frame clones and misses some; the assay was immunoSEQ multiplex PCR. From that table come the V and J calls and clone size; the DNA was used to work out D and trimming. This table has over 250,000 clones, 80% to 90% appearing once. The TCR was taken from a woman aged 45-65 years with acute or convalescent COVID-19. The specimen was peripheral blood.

Written as DNA, the CDR3 is TGCGCCAGCAGCTTGGCCAGGTCTAGCACAGATACGCAGTATTTT. Its protein product is CASSLARSSTDTQYF. The chain recombines TRBV5-1 with TRBJ2-3; no firm D call. Germline V gene data show CDR1 as SGHRS and CDR2 as YFSETQ. Trimming removed 0 bases at V and 0 bases at J, with 8 bases between. The CDR3 is made up of 15 amino acids.